These T cell receptor beta chains were read from a single sample in a study of blood T cell repertoires in COVID-19. Clones were sequenced by immunoSEQ multiplex PCR, and TCRdb holds only the in-frame ones, with some missing. This table has a few hundred thousand clones, 90% appearing once. Sequences were obtained from PBMCs or T cells enriched from blood (not recorded which). These receptors came from a young man who had been exposed to COVID-19. The CDR3 runs from the conserved cysteine through the conserved F or W. A D gene is named only where the DNA matches it firmly.

d_call	v_call	cdr3_aa
-	TRBV9	CASSARDSWGETQYF
-	TRBV4-1	CASSQTSRYGANVLTF
-	TRBV11-2	CASSLDRGYTF
-	TRBV19	CASSIGRGNQPQHF
-	TRBV4-1	CASSQIGGSRYF
TRBD1	TRBV6-2/TRBV6-3	CASSYRPSGDREGEQYF
-	TRBV3-1/TRBV3-2	CASSQDSSPLHF
TRBD2	TRBV9	CASSVEASGGARGDTQYF
-	TRBV5-1	CASRARTDGELFF
-	TRBV2	CASTFGHGYTF
-	TRBV18	CASSPRIDIQPYNEQFF
-	TRBV29-1	CSAASSGAFF
-	TRBV12-3/TRBV12-4	CASSLWQGRGYTF
-	TRBV6-5	CAGGHPTDTQYF
TRBD1	TRBV10-2	CASRNLQGDYGYTF
-	TRBV6-5	CASSYSVFAGTQYF
TRBD1	TRBV20-1	CSASDRGRTGELFF
TRBD1	TRBV7-3	CASSPTGTAGNTIYF
TRBD2	TRBV9	CASSVVLAGINEQFF
-	TRBV7-2	CASSSAGSGANVLTF
TRBD2	TRBV5-5	CASKRSGVNSNTGELFF
-	TRBV18	CASSPTGQLRGNTIYF
-	TRBV11-3	CASSLHSNTEAFF
-	TRBV6-5	CASSTGLLNTEAFF
-	TRBV12-3/TRBV12-4	CASSRGIFTEAFF
TRBD1	TRBV5-1	CASSDDRAGPGAFF
TRBD2	TRBV6-5	CATISPGLVAFF
TRBD1	TRBV25-1	CASSAGTGFFHF
TRBD1	TRBV7-8	CASSLGVGGQGNTEAFF
-	TRBV12-5	CASVGAQIGGNEKLFF
-	TRBV6-1	CASSEGTSHGEQFF
-	TRBV19	CASSGRDRSYGYTF
-	TRBV15	CATSRVGGYEQYF
-	TRBV7-2	CASSWSSYNSPLHF
-	TRBV12-5	CASGLEYYSNQPQHF
-	TRBV9	CASSPQAGNYGYTF
TRBD1	TRBV5-6	CASSFRTGSNEQFF
TRBD2	TRBV19	CASSGLAGRPGDTQYF
TRBD1	TRBV2	CASKLQGFGHSGNTIYF
-	TRBV12-2	CASRFLSGGNQPQHF
-	TRBV11-1	CASSWASGDSPLHF
-	TRBV27	CASTPVRGYRQFF
-	TRBV6-5	CASSYRERDTDTQYF
TRBD1	TRBV5-6	CASSSGTGFVSSPLHF
TRBD1	TRBV7-9	CASSLEGAGTEAFF
-	TRBV6-2/TRBV6-3	CASSSRTFSYEQYF
TRBD1	TRBV28	CASSFRDREYNEQFF
-	TRBV6-4	CASSGLNGYTF
-	TRBV5-1	CASRGWVLGDTQYF
-	TRBV9	CASSSGLRPYNEQFF